What follows are 16 T cell receptor beta chains derived from one specimen sequenced in a study of post-analysis software for immune sequencing data. Findings and caveats of the study: Among five TRBV segments more frequent in patients than controls were TRBV5-6, TRBV5-1 and TRBV20-1.

Antigens of these TCRs are unknown. Built from TCR beta cDNA, the libraries had unique molecular identifiers in them. A single record per CDR3 protein comes from TCRdb applying MiXCR to the PCR reads. The data hold around 700,000 distinct CDR3 sequences, with 55% to 70% observed a single time. Sequences were obtained from blood. The receptors come from a girl aged 2 to 9 with multiple sclerosis.

This clonotype was found a few times. This sequence joins TRBV28 and TRBJ2-5; no firm D call. The CDR3 covers 16 residues. CDR1 and CDR2 (germline): MDHEN, SYDVKM. V was shortened by 2 bases and J by 2 bases, with 15 bases between the two germline ends. The CDR3 sequence is CASSLRYRGGQETQYF. The CDR3 nucleotides read TGTGCCAGCAGTTTAAGGTATCGAGGTGGGCAAGAGACCCAGTACTTC. Full variable domain (remainder filled in from reference TRBV28 and TRBJ2-5): DVKVTQSSRYLVKRTGEKVFLECVQDMDHENMFWYRQDPGLGLRLIYFSYDVKMKEKGDIPEGYSVSREKKERFSLILESASTNQTSMYLCASSLRYRGGQETQYFGPGTRLLVL.

The V and J genes are TRBV11-3 and TRBJ1-1, with 9 nucleotides matching TRBD1. Germline CDR1 SGHNT, CDR2 YENEEA. This CDR3 is 15 amino acids long. With V trimmed by 4 bases and J by 7 bases, 10 bases remained unmatched. The CDR3 nucleotides are TGTGCCAGCAGCTCGGGGACAGGGTATCAATTTGAAGCTTTCTTT. Translated, it gives CASSSGTGYQFEAFF.

The rearrangement joins TRBV3-1 to TRBJ1-1, with D possibly being TRBD1 (5 bases). The length of the CDR3 is 14 residues. Germline values: CDR1 LGHDT, CDR2 YNNKEL (reference sequence). The V end was cut by 0 bases, the J end by 3 bases, with 8 bases between. The CDR3 DNA reads as TGTGCCAGCAGCCAAGATCGGGGGGACACTGAAGCTTTCTTT. Its protein is CASSQDRGDTEAFF.

This clonotype has more than one count but fewer than ten. The rearrangement links TRBV12-3 or TRBV12-4 to TRBJ1-4, with D uncertain. V was cut by 3 bases and J by 8 bases, with 4 bases left in between. The CDR3 loop spans 11 amino acids. In nucleotides, the CDR3 is TGTGCCAGCAGTTTGAAGGAAAAACTGTTTTTT. Protein: CASSLKEKLFF.

Regarding this clonotype: An end of the junction differs from the germline gene, which may be a read error. V gene TRBV6-5 combines with J gene TRBJ1-2; tentative D call: TRBD1 (6 bases). This CDR3 spans 14 amino acids. The germline V gene encodes CDR1 MNHEY and CDR2 SVGAGI. CDR3 nucleotide sequence: TGTGCCAGCAGTTACTATTCCAGGGGTTATGACTACACCTTC. Amino acids: CASSYYSRGYDYTF.

The V call is TRBV9, the J call TRBJ2-1, with TRBD1 matching 8 bases. The CDR3 runs 16 residues. V shed 5 bases, J shed 8 bases, and the junction held 15 bases outside the gene matches. Per the germline V gene, CDR1 is SGDLS and CDR2 is YYNGEE. The CDR3 reads CASSELDRDRKDEQFF. The CDR3 bases are TGTGCCAGCAGTGAGTTGGACAGGGATCGTAAGGATGAGCAGTTCTTC.

CDR3 in amino acids: CASSQTSWGRSDTQYF. The CDR3 DNA reads as TGTGCCAGCAGCCAGACCTCGTGGGGGAGGTCAGATACGCAGTATTTT. This chain uses TRBV3-1 with TRBJ2-3, with D perhaps matching TRBD2 (6 bases). The CDR3 totals 16 residues. V lost 3 bases and J lost 4, with 17 bases in between. Germline CDR1 reads LGHDT; CDR2 reads YNNKEL (reference sequence).

This chain links TRBV5-1 with TRBJ2-5; D possibly corresponds to TRBD2 (5 bases). V lost 4 bases, J lost 5 bases, and 12 bases lay in between. The CDR3 sequence is 13 residues long. In germline, CDR1 is SGHRS, CDR2 YFSETQ. The CDR3 sequence: CASSPDLRETQYF. CDR3 DNA sequence: TGCGCCAGCAGCCCGGACTTACGGGAGACCCAGTACTTC.

The rearrangement links TRBV7-9 to TRBJ2-1, with no clear D. V gave up 1 base and J gave up 12 bases, with 7 bases separating them. Germline CDR1 SEHNR, CDR2 FQNEAQ (reference sequence). The CDR3 covers 11 residues. The CDR3 sequence: CASSLGHPQFF. DNA for the CDR3: TGTGCCAGCAGCTTAGGGCATCCGCAGTTCTTC.

The genes are TRBV4-2 and TRBJ2-4; tentatively, D is TRBD1 or TRBD2 (6 bases each). Germline values: CDR1 LGHNA, CDR2 YNFKEQ. V shed 4 bases and J shed 6 bases, with 22 bases lying between them. The CDR3 is 17 residues long. In DNA form, the CDR3 reads TGTGCCAGCAGCCGCTCGGCCCTACCCGGAGGGGGAAACATTCAGTACTTC. Its translation: CASSRSALPGGGNIQYF.

The genes are TRBV4-1 and TRBJ2-1; 7 bases agree with TRBD1. Germline V gene lookup returns CDR1 MGHRA and CDR2 YSYEKL. CDR3 length: 18 amino acids. Unmatched junction bases numbered 14, after V lost 4 bases and J lost 2 bases. CDR3 loop: CASSLSYRQGLTYNEQFF. The CDR3 coding sequence is TGCGCCAGCAGCCTCAGCTACCGACAGGGATTAACCTACAATGAGCAGTTCTTC.

The V call is TRBV28, the J call TRBJ2-3, with D perhaps matching TRBD2 (6 bases). V was pared by 8 bases and J by 1 base, with 19 bases between. This CDR3 has 16 amino acids. Germline loops: CDR1 MDHEN, CDR2 SYDVKM. The CDR3 is CASAGQTLGGTDTQYF. CDR3 sequence (DNA): TGTGCCAGCGCGGGGCAGACGCTTGGAGGCACAGATACGCAGTATTTT.

The CDR3 loop reads CASSFGLRTTLFSGANVLTF. CDR3 DNA sequence: TGTGCCAGCAGTTTTGGCTTGCGGACCACTCTCTTCTCTGGGGCCAACGTCCTGACTTTC. This chain links TRBV27 with TRBJ2-6; no firm D call. This CDR3 contains 20 residues. The V end was cut by 3 bases, the J end by 0 bases, with 21 bases between. In germline, CDR1 is MNHEY, CDR2 SMNVEV (reference sequence).

This clonotype was seen only a few times. The J gene is TRBJ2-1, the V gene TRBV29-1, with unresolved D. CDR3 size: 16 residues. Trimming shortened V by 4 bases and J by 3 bases, and 19 bases separated the two germline ends. In germline, CDR1 is SQVTM, CDR2 ANQGSEA. CDR3 DNA: TGCAGCGTTGGACTGACGGCCTCTCTATACTACAATGAGCAGTTCTTC. It yields the protein CSVGLTASLYYNEQFF.

Notes on this clonotype: Its ends do not fully match the called genes, so a read error is possible. The chain recombines TRBV5-1 with TRBJ2-2, with D possibly being TRBD2 (5 bases). CDR3 length: 13 amino acids. Germline-derived CDR1 and CDR2 are SGHRS and YFSETQ. The CDR3 protein is CASSLAGGGELFF. For the CDR3, the DNA is TGTGCCAGCAGCTTAGCAGGCGGGGGGGAGCTGTTTTTT.

In DNA form, the CDR3 reads TGTGCCAGCAGTTACCTGCTACGGCCGGGGGGCACTGAAGCTTTCTTT. It encodes CASSYLLRPGGTEAFF. The V gene is TRBV6-5, the J gene TRBJ1-1, with D possibly matching TRBD1 (5 bases). The germline V and J ends were trimmed by 2 bases and 4 bases, with 17 bases remaining between them. Looked up from germline, CDR1 is MNHEY and CDR2 is SVGAGI. CDR3 length: 16 amino acids.